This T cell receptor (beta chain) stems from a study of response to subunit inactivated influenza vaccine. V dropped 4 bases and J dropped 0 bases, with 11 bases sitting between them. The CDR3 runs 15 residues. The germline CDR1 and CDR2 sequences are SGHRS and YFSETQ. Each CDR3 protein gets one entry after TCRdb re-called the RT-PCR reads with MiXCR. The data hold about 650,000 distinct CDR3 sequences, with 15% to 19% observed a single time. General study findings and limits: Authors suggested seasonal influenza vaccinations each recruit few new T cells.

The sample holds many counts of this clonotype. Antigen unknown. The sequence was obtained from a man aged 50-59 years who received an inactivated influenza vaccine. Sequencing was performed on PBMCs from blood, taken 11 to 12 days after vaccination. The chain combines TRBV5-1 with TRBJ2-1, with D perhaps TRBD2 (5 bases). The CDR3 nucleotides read TGCGCCAGCAGCCCAGTAAGCGGCTCCTACAATGAGCAGTTCTTC. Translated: CASSPVSGSYNEQFF.